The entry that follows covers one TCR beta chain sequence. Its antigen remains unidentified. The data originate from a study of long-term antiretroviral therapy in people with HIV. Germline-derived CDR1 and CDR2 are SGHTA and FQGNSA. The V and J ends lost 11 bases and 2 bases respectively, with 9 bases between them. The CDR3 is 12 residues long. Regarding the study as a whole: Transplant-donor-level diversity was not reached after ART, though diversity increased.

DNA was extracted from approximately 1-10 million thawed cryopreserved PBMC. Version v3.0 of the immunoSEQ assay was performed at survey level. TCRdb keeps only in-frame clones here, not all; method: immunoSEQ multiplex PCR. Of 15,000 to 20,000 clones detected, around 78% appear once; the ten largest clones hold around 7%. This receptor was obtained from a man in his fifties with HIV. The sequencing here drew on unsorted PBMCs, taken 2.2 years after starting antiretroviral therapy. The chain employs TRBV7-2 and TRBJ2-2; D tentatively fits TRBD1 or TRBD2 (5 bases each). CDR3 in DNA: TGTGCCGTGGGGGAAAACACCGGGGAGCTGTTTTTT. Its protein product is CAVGENTGELFF.